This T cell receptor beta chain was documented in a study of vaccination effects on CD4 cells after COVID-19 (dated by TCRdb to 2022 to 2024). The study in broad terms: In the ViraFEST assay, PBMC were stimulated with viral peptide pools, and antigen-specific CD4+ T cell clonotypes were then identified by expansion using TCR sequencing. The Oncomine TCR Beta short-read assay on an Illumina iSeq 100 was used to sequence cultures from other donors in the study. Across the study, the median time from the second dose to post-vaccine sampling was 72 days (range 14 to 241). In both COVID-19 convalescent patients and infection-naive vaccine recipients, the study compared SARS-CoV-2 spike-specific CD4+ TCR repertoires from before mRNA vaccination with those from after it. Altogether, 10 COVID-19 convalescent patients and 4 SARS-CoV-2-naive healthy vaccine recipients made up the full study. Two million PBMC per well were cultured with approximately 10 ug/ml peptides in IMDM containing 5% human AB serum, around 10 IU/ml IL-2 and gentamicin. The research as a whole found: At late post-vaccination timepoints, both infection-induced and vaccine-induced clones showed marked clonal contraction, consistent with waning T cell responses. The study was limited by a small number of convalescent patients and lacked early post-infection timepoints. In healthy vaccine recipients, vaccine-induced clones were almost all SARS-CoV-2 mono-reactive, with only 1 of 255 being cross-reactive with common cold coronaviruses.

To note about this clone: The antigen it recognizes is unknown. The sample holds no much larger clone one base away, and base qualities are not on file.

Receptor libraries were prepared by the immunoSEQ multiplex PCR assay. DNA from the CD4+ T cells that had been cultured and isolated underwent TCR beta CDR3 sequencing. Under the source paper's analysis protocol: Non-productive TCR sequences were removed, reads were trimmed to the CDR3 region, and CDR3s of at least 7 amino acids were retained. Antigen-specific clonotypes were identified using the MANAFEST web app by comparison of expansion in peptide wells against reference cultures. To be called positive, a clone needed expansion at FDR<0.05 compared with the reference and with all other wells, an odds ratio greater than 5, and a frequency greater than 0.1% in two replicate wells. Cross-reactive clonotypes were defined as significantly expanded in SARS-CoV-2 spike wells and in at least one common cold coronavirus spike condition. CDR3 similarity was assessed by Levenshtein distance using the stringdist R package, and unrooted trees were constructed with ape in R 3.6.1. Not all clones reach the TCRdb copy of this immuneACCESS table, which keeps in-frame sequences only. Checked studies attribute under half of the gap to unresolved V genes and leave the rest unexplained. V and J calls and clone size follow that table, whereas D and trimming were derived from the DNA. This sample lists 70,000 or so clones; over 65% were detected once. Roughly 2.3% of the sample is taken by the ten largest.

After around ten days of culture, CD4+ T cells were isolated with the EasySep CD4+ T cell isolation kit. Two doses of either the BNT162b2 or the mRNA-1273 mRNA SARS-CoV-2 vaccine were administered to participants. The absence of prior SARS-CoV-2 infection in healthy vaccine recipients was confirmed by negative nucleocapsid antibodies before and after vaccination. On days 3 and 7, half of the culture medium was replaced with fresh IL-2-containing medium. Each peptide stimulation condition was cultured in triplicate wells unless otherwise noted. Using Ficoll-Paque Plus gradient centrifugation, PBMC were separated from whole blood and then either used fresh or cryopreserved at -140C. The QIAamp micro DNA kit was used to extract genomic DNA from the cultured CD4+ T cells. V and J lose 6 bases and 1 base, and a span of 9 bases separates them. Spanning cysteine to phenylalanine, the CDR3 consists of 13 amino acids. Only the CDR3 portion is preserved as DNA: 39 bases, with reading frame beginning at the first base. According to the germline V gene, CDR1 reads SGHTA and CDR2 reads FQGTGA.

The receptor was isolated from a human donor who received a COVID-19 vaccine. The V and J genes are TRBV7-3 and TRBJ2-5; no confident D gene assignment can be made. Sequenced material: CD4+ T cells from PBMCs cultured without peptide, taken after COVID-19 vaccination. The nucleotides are TGTGCCAGCAGTATGAACTTCCAAGAGACCCAGTACTTC. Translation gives CASSMNFQETQYF.